A single sample is the source of the 32 T cell receptor beta chains below, sequenced in a study of blood T cell repertoires in COVID-19. Clones were read by immunoSEQ multiplex PCR, and TCRdb kept only the in-frame ones, dropping some. The sample consists of roughly 24,000 clones, around 90% of them appearing once. Sample: peripheral blood. The receptors stem from a woman in her seventies with active COVID-19.

This chain uses TRBV4-3 with TRBJ1-5; 8 positions agree with TRBD1. CDR1 is LGHNA and CDR2 is YSLEER in the germline V gene. This CDR3 is 15 amino acids long. V lost 1 base and J lost 6; bases outside the gene matches: 5. The CDR3 is CASSQGTGRGQPQHF. The CDR3 coding sequence is TGCGCCAGCAGCCAAGGGACAGGGAGAGGTCAGCCCCAGCATTTT.

The chain uses TRBV7-9 and TRBJ2-2; D perhaps matches TRBD1 (5 bases). Trimming took 5 bases from V and 5 from J, leaving 15 bases between them. Germline V gene sequence: CDR1 SEHNR, CDR2 FQNEAQ (reference sequence). This CDR3 comprises 15 residues. The CDR3 reads CASSPLPQGTGELFF. CDR3 bases: TGTGCCAGCAGCCCGCTACCTCAGGGTACCGGGGAGCTGTTTTTT.

The genes are TRBV4-1 and TRBJ2-7; 8 bases are a match to TRBD2. CDR1 and CDR2 (germline): MGHRA, YSYEKL. J gave up 2 bases and V 6 bases, and 3 bases lay outside the gene matches. This CDR3 has 13 amino acids. CDR3 amino acids: CASSVSGTYEQYF. The CDR3 coding sequence is TGCGCCAGCAGTGTTAGCGGGACCTACGAGCAGTACTTC.

This chain links TRBV6-5 with TRBJ1-1; the D is unclear. V was clipped by 6 bases and J by 1 base, with 9 bases between them. This CDR3 is built from 13 residues. The germline V gene has CDR1 MNHEY and CDR2 SVGAGI. The CDR3 reads CASSLDKNTEAFF. For the CDR3, the DNA is TGTGCCAGCAGCCTCGACAAGAACACTGAAGCTTTCTTT.

This clone counts as medium-sized. This rearrangement joins TRBV7-6 to TRBJ2-5; D perhaps matches TRBD1 (5 bases). In germline, CDR1 is SGHVS, CDR2 FNYEAQ. V was pared by 5 bases and J by 3 bases, with 13 bases between. The CDR3 consists of 14 residues. In DNA form, the CDR3 reads TGTGCCAGCAGCCCAGGGCCCCCGGAAGAGACCCAGTACTTC. Translating gives CASSPGPPEETQYF.

The table lists this clone with a few counts. The gene calls are TRBV7-2 and TRBJ2-5; 7 bases agree with TRBD2. CDR3 length: 16 residues. J gave up 0 bases and V 7 bases, and 11 bases lay outside the gene matches. Per the germline V gene, CDR1 is SGHTA and CDR2 is FQGNSA. The CDR3: CASTPGWRGNQETQYF. CDR3 nucleotide sequence: TGTGCCAGCACCCCTGGGTGGCGGGGGAACCAAGAGACCCAGTACTTC.

The rearrangement uses TRBV24-1 and TRBJ1-5, with no clear D. This CDR3 has 14 residues. V was shortened by 6 bases and J by 0 bases, with 8 bases between the two germline ends. CDR1 and CDR2 from the germline V gene are KGHDR and SFDVKD. The CDR3 here is CATSRAASNQPQHF. The CDR3 coding sequence is TGTGCCACCAGTCGCGCCGCTAGCAATCAGCCCCAGCATTTT.

This sequence joins TRBV9 and TRBJ2-3, with 8 bases that match TRBD2. The CDR3 length is 16 residues. Germline V lookup: CDR1 SGDLS, CDR2 YYNGEE. The trim removed 0 bases at V and 1 base at J, leaving 4 bases unmatched. The CDR3 spells CASSVAAGGGTDTQYF. The CDR3 nucleotides are TGTGCCAGCAGCGTAGCGGCGGGGGGAGGCACAGATACGCAGTATTTT.

The chain has TRBV11-2 and TRBJ2-7; perhaps TRBD1 as D (6 bases). Trimming cost V 0 bases and J 2 bases, with 11 bases left between them. The germline CDR1 and CDR2 sequences are SGHAT and FQNNGV. The CDR3 extends over 15 amino acids. The CDR3 reads CASSLEQGLPYEQYF. The CDR3, as DNA: TGTGCCAGCAGCTTAGAACAGGGCCTACCCTACGAGCAGTACTTC.

The rearrangement uses TRBV23-1 and TRBJ1-2; D is perhaps TRBD1 (5 bases). TRBV23-1 is noted as an ORF with a role that remains uncertain. The CDR3 has 16 amino acids. Trimming pared 4 bases from V and 5 bases from J, leaving 20 bases between. In nucleotides, the CDR3 is TGCGCCAGCAGTCCCGGACATGAGGTCAAAACTTATGGCTACACCTTC. Translating gives CASSPGHEVKTYGYTF.

The chain employs TRBV1 and TRBJ2-7; the table's TRBD1 call for D was not verified on the DNA. TRBV1 corresponds to a pseudogene. CDR3 length: 15 residues. DNA of the CDR3: TGCACCAGCAGCCGGAAGGGGCAGGGCCCCTGCGAGCAGTACTTC. Protein product: CTSSRKGQGPCEQYF.

The chain recombines TRBV4-1 with TRBJ2-2; 14 nucleotides align to TRBD2. The CDR3 consists of 16 residues. Trimming cost V 1 base and J 6 bases; bases outside gene matches: 1. Germline CDR1 MGHRA, CDR2 YSYEKL. The CDR3 protein is CASSQGGLAGAGELFF. For the CDR3, the DNA is TGCGCCAGCAGCCAAGGGGGACTAGCGGGGGCCGGGGAGCTGTTTTTT.

The CDR3 spells CASSGGQGDGRPSYF. The DNA for the CDR3 is TGTGCCAGCAGTGGGGGACAGGGTGACGGTCGGCCTTCGTATTTT. This chain connects TRBV9 to TRBJ2-3; TRBD1 aligns across 9 bases. V lost 5 bases, J lost 14 bases, and 18 bases stayed unmatched. The germline gives CDR1 SGDLS, CDR2 YYNGEE. CDR3 length equals 15 residues.

The chain links TRBV19 to TRBJ2-3, with 7 bases lining up with TRBD1. Germline V gene sequence: CDR1 LNHDA, CDR2 SQIVND (reference sequence). With 4 bases clipped from V and 1 base from J, the junction kept 8 bases outside the gene matches. The CDR3 has 16 residues. CDR3 bases: TGTGCCAGTAGTACCCAGACAGGGCACGGCACAGATACGCAGTATTTT. It encodes CASSTQTGHGTDTQYF.

This rearrangement joins TRBV18 to TRBJ1-4, with 8 bases that match TRBD1. Germline lookup yields CDR1 KGHSH and CDR2 LQKENI. The CDR3 consists of 15 residues. With V trimmed by 3 bases and J by 3 bases, 3 bases remained unmatched. CDR3: CASSPLQGANEKLFF. CDR3 bases: TGTGCCAGCTCACCGCTACAGGGGGCTAATGAAAAACTGTTTTTT.

This clone was recorded once. This chain links TRBV9 with TRBJ1-3; maybe TRBD1 (5 bases). CDR3 length: 16 residues. From germline, CDR1 is SGDLS and CDR2 YYNGEE. Deletions cut 0 bases from V and 0 bases from J, with 10 bases between. The CDR3: CASSVGAGFSGNTIYF. The CDR3 coding sequence is TGTGCCAGCAGCGTAGGGGCAGGGTTCTCTGGAAACACCATATATTTT.

V usage is TRBV7-2 and J usage is TRBJ2-3; a weak D match, TRBD1 (6 bases). Trimming pared 1 base from V and 6 bases from J, leaving 14 bases between. The CDR3 is made up of 15 amino acids. The germline gives CDR1 SGHTA, CDR2 FQGNSA. CDR3 bases: TGTGCCAGCAGCTTAGATCGCAGGGGAAGCGATACGCAGTATTTT. Protein product: CASSLDRRGSDTQYF.

This chain uses TRBV4-2 with TRBJ2-5; D uncertain. The germline V gene encodes CDR1 LGHNA and CDR2 YNFKEQ. This CDR3 region has 12 residues. Trimming cost V 0 bases and J 10 bases, with 9 bases left between them. In nucleotides, the CDR3 is TGTGCCAGCAGCCAAGATGAAACGGGCCAGTACTTC. This sequence encodes CASSQDETGQYF.

This chain joins TRBV19 and TRBJ1-2, with 10 nucleotides matching TRBD1. Unmatched junction bases numbered 8, after V lost 1 base and J lost 3 bases. Germline V gene lookup returns CDR1 LNHDA and CDR2 SQIVND (reference sequence). The CDR3 has 17 residues. The CDR3 DNA reads TGTGCCAGTAGTATAGCCGGGACAGGGGATCCCTACTATGGCTACACCTTC. Residues: CASSIAGTGDPYYGYTF.

The V and J genes are TRBV7-3 and TRBJ2-2; 8 bases align to TRBD1. Germline V gene lookup returns CDR1 SGHTA and CDR2 FQGTGA. The CDR3 is 18 residues long. Trimming cost V 5 bases and J 4 bases; bases outside gene matches: 15. This chain's CDR3 is CASSQTSRTGTATGELFF. CDR3 in DNA: TGTGCCAGCAGCCAAACCTCACGGACAGGGACGGCCACCGGGGAGCTGTTTTTT.

The gene calls are TRBV7-9 and TRBJ2-1, with a possible D match to TRBD2 (5 bases). The germline gives CDR1 SEHNR, CDR2 FQNEAQ (reference sequence). The CDR3 is 14 amino acids. Deletions cut 1 base from V and 9 bases from J, with 13 bases between. Here the CDR3 DNA reads TGTGCCAGCAGCTTAGTCGGCCTAGCCCCTGAGCAGTTCTTC. Its translation: CASSLVGLAPEQFF.

This clone occurred a few times. Here the CDR3 reads CASSLVGGEANYGYTF. The CDR3 nucleotides are TGTGCCAGCAGCTTAGTCGGGGGAGAAGCTAACTATGGCTACACCTTC. V gene TRBV7-8 combines with J gene TRBJ1-2, with D possibly TRBD1 on 5 matching bases. The CDR3 runs to 16 residues. Germline V lookup: CDR1 SGHVS, CDR2 FQNEAQ. Trimming removed 1 base at V and 0 bases at J, with 12 bases between.

The chain joins TRBV7-2 to TRBJ2-3; 7 bases fit TRBD2. With V trimmed by 5 bases and J by 6 bases, 14 bases remained unmatched. The CDR3 totals 16 residues. Germline V lookup: CDR1 SGHTA, CDR2 FQGNSA. CDR3 protein: CASSRVAGPRGDTQYF. The CDR3, as DNA: TGTGCCAGCAGCAGAGTAGCGGGCCCCCGGGGGGATACGCAGTATTTT.

In this sample, this clone turned up a few times. The CDR3: CASSLGQVDQPQHF. CDR3 nucleotide sequence: TGTGCCAGTAGTTTGGGACAGGTTGATCAGCCCCAGCATTTT. The rearrangement joins TRBV19 to TRBJ1-5, with TRBD1 matching over 8 bases. The V segment lost 5 bases and the J segment 5 bases; nucleotides outside the gene matches: 5. The CDR3 spans 14 residues. Germline CDR1 LNHDA, CDR2 SQIVND (reference sequence).

This chain uses TRBV4-3 with TRBJ2-2; 7 bases map to TRBD1. The V and J ends lost 3 bases and 1 base, in that order; junction bases with no gene match: 2. Germline V gene data show CDR1 as LGHNA and CDR2 as YSLEER. The CDR3 has 15 amino acids. The CDR3 DNA follows: TGCGCCAGCAGCCACGACAGGGTGAACACCGGGGAGCTGTTTTTT. Translation: CASSHDRVNTGELFF.

The V call is TRBV14, the J call TRBJ2-3, with D perhaps matching TRBD2 (6 bases). V gave up 1 base and J gave up 2 bases, with 13 bases separating them. The length of the CDR3 is 16 residues. Germline CDR1 reads SGHDN; CDR2 reads FVKESK. The CDR3 protein is CASSQGWAGFTDTQYF. CDR3 coding DNA: TGTGCCAGCAGCCAAGGCTGGGCGGGGTTCACAGATACGCAGTATTTT.

V is TRBV20-1 and J is TRBJ1-5; 7 bases are shared with TRBD1. This CDR3 has 16 residues. Germline V gene data show CDR1 as DFQATT and CDR2 as SNEGSKA (reference sequence). V shed 6 bases, J shed 4 bases, and the junction held 15 bases outside the gene matches. CDR3 DNA: TGCAGTGCCAGTACAGGGGCCGCCTCTGGTAATCAGCCCCAGCATTTT. Its protein is CSASTGAASGNQPQHF.

V and J are TRBV7-8 and TRBJ2-7, with TRBD1 matching over 7 bases. This CDR3 spans 16 amino acids. Germline assignment: CDR1 SGHVS and CDR2 FQNEAQ. The junction had 9 bases not matched to a gene; V was cut back by 1 base and J by 3 bases. CDR3 DNA: TGTGCCAGCAGCTTAGGTACCGGGACAGAAATCTACGAGCAGTACTTC. Translated: CASSLGTGTEIYEQYF.

This clone was observed a few times. The rearrangement joins TRBV27 to TRBJ2-7; tentatively, D is TRBD2 (6 bases). The CDR3 spans 17 residues. V was clipped by 0 bases and J by 2 bases, with 17 bases between them. Looked up from germline, CDR1 is MNHEY and CDR2 is SMNVEV (reference sequence). The CDR3 nucleotides are TGTGCCAGCAGTTTATCGGGCGGGACTCCGGGGCCCTACGAGCAGTACTTC. The encoded protein is CASSLSGGTPGPYEQYF.

The V and J genes are TRBV7-3 and TRBJ2-5; D perhaps matches TRBD2 (6 bases). The germline gives CDR1 SGHTA, CDR2 FQGTGA. The CDR3 runs to 18 residues. Trimming pared 1 base from V and 3 bases from J, leaving 21 bases between. CDR3 sequence (DNA): TGTGCCAGCAGCTTAATTGGGGGACTGACCAGAGGGGAAGAGACCCAGTACTTC. Its translation: CASSLIGGLTRGEETQYF.

This rearrangement joins TRBV28 to TRBJ1-1, with D possibly TRBD1 on 6 matching bases. Germline assignment: CDR1 MDHEN and CDR2 SYDVKM. V lost 8 bases, J lost 5 bases, and 15 bases lay in between. The CDR3 loop spans 13 amino acids. CDR3 amino acids: CASYYRDRTEAFF. The CDR3 DNA sequence: TGTGCCAGCTACTACAGGGACCGGACTGAAGCTTTCTTT.

The J gene is TRBJ2-2, the V gene TRBV5-1, with D possibly TRBD1 on 5 matching bases. Trimming pared 1 base from V and 0 bases from J, leaving 7 bases between. The germline V gene has CDR1 SGHRS and CDR2 YFSETQ. CDR3 length: 15 amino acids. In DNA form, the CDR3 reads TGCGCCAGCAGCTTGCCAGGGACGAACACCGGGGAGCTGTTTTTT. Amino acid sequence: CASSLPGTNTGELFF.